This T cell receptor beta chain was profiled in a study of tumor-infiltrating lymphocytes in oesophageal squamous cell carcinoma. The CDR3 runs to 16 residues. In TCRdb, the PCR reads were re-called with MiXCR into one record per CDR3 protein. The profile shows some 10,000 distinct CDR3 sequences, under 60% of them singletons. The sequenced material came from esophageal tumor tissue. The receptor was derived from a male donor with esophageal squamous cell carcinoma. The chain employs TRBV12-3 or TRBV12-4 and TRBJ2-1; tentatively, D is TRBD1 (6 bases). The DNA matches TRBJ1-2 better at its end, which makes the J call doubtful. CDR3: CASSLGRNRVNYGYTF. CDR3 DNA: TGTGCCAGCAGTCTGGGAAGGAACAGGGTAAACTATGGCTACACCTTC.